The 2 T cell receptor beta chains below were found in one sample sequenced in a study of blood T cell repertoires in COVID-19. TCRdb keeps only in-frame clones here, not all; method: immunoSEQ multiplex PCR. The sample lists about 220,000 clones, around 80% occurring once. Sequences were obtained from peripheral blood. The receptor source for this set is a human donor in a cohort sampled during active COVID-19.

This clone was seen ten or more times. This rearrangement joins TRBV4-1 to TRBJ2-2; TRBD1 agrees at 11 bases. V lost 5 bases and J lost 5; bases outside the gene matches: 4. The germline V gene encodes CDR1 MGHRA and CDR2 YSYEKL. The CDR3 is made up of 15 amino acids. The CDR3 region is CASSGQGAGTGELFF. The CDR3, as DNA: TGCGCCAGCAGCGGACAGGGGGCGGGGACCGGGGAGCTGTTTTTT.

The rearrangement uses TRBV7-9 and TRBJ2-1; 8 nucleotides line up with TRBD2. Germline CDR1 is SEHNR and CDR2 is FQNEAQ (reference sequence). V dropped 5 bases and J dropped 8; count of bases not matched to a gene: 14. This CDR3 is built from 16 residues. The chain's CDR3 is CASSQRAGVESHEQFF. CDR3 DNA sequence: TGTGCCAGCAGCCAAAGAGCGGGAGTGGAGTCCCATGAGCAGTTCTTC. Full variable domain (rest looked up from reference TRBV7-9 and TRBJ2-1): DTGVSQNPRHKITKRGQNVTFRCDPISEHNRLYWYRQTLGQGPEFLTYFQNEAQLEKSRLLSDRFSAERPKGSFSTLEIQRTEQGDSAMYLCASSQRAGVESHEQFFGPGTRLTVL.